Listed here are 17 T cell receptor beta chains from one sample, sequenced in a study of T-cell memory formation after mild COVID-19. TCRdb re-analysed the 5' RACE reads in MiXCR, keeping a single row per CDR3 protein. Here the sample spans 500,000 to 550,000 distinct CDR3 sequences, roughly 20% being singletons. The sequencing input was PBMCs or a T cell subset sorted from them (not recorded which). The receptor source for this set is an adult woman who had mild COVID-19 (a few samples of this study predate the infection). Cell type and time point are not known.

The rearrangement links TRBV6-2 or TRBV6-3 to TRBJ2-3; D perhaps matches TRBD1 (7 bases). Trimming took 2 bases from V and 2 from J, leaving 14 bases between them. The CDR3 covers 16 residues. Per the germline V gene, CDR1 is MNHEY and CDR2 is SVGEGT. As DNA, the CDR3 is TGTGCCAGCAGTTACGGGGAGGAGGGGGCCACAGATACGCAGTATTTT. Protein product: CASSYGEEGATDTQYF.

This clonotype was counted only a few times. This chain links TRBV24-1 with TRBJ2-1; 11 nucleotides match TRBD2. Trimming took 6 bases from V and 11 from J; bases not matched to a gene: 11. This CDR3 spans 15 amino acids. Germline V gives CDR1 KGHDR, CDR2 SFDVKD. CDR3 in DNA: TGTGCCACCAGTCCAAGGGCTAGCGGGAGGTCTCAGCAGTTCTTC. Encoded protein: CATSPRASGRSQQFF.

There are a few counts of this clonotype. The CDR3 DNA reads TGTGCCAGCAGGTCTGGAATGGGGATCAGAGTTGAAGCTTTCTTT. Its protein product is CASRSGMGIRVEAFF. This chain links TRBV7-9 with TRBJ1-1; D gene unclear. The CDR3 spans 15 residues. V lost 6 bases and J lost 7, with 21 bases in between. CDR1 is SEHNR and CDR2 is FQNEAQ in the germline V gene (reference sequence).

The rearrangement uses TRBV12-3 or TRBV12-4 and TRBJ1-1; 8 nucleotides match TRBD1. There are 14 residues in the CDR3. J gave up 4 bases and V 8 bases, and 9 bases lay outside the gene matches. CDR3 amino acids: CASGPTGAFTEAFF. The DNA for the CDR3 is TGTGCCAGCGGGCCGACAGGGGCCTTCACTGAAGCTTTCTTT.

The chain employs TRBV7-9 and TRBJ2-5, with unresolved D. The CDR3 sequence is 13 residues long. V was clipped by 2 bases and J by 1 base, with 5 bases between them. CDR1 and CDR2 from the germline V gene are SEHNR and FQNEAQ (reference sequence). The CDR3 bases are TGTGCCAGCAGCTTATCCACCCAAGAGACCCAGTACTTC. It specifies CASSLSTQETQYF.

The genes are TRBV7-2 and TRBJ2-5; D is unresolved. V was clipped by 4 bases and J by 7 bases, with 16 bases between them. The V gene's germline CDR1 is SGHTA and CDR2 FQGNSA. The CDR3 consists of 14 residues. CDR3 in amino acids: CASSSVDPTGTQYF. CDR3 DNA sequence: TGTGCCAGCAGCTCTGTGGACCCGACTGGGACCCAGTACTTC.

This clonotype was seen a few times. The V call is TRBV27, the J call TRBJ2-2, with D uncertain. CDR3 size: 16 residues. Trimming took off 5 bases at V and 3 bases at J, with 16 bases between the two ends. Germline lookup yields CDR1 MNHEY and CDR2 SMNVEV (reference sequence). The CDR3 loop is CASSPLQSVYTGELFF. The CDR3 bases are TGTGCCAGCAGTCCCCTGCAGTCTGTGTACACCGGGGAGCTGTTTTTT.

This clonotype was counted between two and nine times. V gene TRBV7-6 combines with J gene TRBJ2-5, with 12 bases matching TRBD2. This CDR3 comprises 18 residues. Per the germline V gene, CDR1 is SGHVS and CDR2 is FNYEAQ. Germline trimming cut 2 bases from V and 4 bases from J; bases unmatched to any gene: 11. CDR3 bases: TGTGCCAGCAGCTTACTAGCGGGAGGGCCAATGTCAGGAGAGACCCAGTACTTC. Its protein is CASSLLAGGPMSGETQYF.

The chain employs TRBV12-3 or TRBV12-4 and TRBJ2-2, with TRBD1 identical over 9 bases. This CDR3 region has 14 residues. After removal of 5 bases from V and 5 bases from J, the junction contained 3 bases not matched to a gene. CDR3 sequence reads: CASSTTGGTGELFF. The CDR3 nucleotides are TGTGCCAGCAGTACGACAGGGGGGACCGGGGAGCTGTTTTTT.

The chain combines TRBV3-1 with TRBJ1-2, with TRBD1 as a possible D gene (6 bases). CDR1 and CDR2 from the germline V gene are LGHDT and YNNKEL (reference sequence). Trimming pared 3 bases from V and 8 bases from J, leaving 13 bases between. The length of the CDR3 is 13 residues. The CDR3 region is CASSQGTLMGYTF. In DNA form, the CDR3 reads TGTGCCAGCAGCCAGGGGACATTGATGGGCTACACCTTC.

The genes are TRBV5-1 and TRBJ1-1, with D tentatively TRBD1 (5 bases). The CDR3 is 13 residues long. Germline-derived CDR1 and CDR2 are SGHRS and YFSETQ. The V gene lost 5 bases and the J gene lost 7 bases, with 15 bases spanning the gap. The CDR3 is CASRYGTLDEAFF. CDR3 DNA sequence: TGCGCCAGCAGATACGGGACTCTAGATGAAGCTTTCTTT.

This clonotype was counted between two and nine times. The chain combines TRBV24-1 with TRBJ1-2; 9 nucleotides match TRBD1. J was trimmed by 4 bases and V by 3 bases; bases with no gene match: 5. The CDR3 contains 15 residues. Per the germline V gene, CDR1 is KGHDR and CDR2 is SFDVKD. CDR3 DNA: TGTGCCACCAGTGATCCCGGACAGGGGACCTATGGCTACACCTTC. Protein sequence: CATSDPGQGTYGYTF.

Here the CDR3 reads CASSTRTGKTEAFF. CDR3 nucleotide sequence: TGTGCCAGCAGTACCCGGACAGGGAAGACTGAAGCTTTCTTT. V is TRBV12-3 or TRBV12-4 and J is TRBJ1-1, with 8 nucleotides matching TRBD1. Unmatched junction bases numbered 7, after V lost 5 bases and J lost 5 bases. The CDR3 loop spans 14 amino acids.

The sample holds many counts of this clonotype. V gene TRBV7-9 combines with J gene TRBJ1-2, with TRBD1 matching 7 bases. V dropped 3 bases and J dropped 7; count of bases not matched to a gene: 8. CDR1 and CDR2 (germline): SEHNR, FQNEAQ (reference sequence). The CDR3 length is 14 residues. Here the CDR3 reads CASSLAGGRGGYTF. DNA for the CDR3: TGTGCCAGCAGCTTGGCAGGGGGAAGAGGTGGCTACACCTTC. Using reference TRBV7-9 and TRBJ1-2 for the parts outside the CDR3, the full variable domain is DTGVSQNPRHKITKRGQNVTFRCDPISEHNRLYWYRQTLGQGPEFLTYFQNEAQLEKSRLLSDRFSAERPKGSFSTLEIQRTEQGDSAMYLCASSLAGGRGGYTFGSGTRLTVV.

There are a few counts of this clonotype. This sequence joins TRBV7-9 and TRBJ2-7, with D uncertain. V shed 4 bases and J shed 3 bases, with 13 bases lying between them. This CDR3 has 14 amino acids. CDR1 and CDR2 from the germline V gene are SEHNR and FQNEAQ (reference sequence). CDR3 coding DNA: TGTGCCAGCAGCTCAGGTGGAATGATCTACGAGCAGTACTTC. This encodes CASSSGGMIYEQYF.

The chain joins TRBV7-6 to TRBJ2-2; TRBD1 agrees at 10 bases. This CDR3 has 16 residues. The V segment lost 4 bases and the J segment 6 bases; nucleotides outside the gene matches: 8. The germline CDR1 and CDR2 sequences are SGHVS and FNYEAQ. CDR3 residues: CASSSTGGRYAGELFF. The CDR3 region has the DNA TGTGCCAGCAGCTCGACAGGGGGCCGCTACGCCGGGGAGCTGTTTTTT. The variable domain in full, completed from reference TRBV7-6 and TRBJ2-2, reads GAGVSQSPRYKVTKRGQDVALRCDPISGHVSLYWYRQALGQGPEFLTYFNYEAQQDKSGLPNDRFSAERPEGSISTLTIQRTEQRDSAMYRCASSSTGGRYAGELFFGEGSRLTVL.

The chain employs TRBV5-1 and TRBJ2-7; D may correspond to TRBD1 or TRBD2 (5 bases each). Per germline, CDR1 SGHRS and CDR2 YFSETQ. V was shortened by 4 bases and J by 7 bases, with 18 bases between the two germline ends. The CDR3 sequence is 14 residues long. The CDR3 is CASSPALGVREQYF. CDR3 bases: TGCGCCAGCAGCCCGGCCTTGGGGGTCCGAGAGCAGTACTTC.